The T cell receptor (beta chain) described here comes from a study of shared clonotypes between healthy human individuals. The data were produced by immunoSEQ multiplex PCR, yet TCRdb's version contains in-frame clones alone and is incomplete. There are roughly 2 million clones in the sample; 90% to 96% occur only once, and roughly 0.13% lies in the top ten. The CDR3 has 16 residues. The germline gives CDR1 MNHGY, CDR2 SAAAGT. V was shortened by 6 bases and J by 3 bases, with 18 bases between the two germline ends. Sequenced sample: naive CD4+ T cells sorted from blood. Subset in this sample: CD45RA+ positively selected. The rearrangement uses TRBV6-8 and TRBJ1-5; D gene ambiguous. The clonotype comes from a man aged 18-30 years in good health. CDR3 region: CASSPSPDGTNQPQHF. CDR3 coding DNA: TGTGCCAGCAGCCCGAGCCCGGACGGAACCAATCAGCCCCAGCATTTT.